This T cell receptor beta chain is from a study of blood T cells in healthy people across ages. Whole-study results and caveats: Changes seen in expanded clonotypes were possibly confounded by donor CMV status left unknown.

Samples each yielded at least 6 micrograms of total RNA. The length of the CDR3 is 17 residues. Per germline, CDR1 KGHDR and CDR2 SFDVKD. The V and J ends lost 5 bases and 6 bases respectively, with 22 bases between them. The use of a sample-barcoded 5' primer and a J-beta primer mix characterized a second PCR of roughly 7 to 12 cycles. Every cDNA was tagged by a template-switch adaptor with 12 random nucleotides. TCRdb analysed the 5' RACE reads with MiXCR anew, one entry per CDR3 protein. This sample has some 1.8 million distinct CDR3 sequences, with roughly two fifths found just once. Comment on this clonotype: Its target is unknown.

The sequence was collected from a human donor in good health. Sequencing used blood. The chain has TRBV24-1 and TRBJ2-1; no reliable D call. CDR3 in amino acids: CATSAQSGLGFGNEQFF. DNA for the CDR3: TGTGCCACCAGTGCACAATCAGGCTTAGGGTTTGGCAATGAGCAGTTCTTC.